The clone carrying this T cell receptor (beta chain) counts as medium-sized (0.01 to 0.1%). This entry comes from a study of technical replicates of blood from a few donors. Germline assignment: CDR1 GTSNPN and CDR2 SVGIG (reference sequence). Trimming removed 8 bases from V and 7 bases from J; junction bases left unmatched: 16. The CDR3 contains 15 residues. Using immunoSEQ multiplex PCR, the repertoire was profiled, and TCRdb retains in-frame clones only, with some absent. The data show some 70,000 clones, with roughly 92% seen just once and around 0.37% held by the top ten. The sequenced material came from T cells isolated from PBMCs. The V gene is TRBV30, the J gene TRBJ2-2; 7 bases agree with TRBD2. This clonotype was obtained from a human donor in good health. Written as DNA, the CDR3 is TGTGCCCGACCCGGAGGGGAGGGTGATGGCGGGGAGCTGTTTTTT. It encodes CARPGGEGDGGELFF. Variable domain in full (rest from reference TRBV30 and TRBJ2-2): SQTIHQWPATLVQPVGSPLSLECTVEGTSNPNLYWYRQAAGRGLQLLFYSVGIGQISSEVPQNLSASRPQDRQFILSSKKLLLSDSGFYLCARPGGEGDGGELFFGEGSRLTVL.